The 20 T cell receptor beta chains below were found in one sample sequenced in a study of Ad26.COV2.S vaccination and SARS-CoV-2 variants. Stated treatment: 15 to 20 received Ad26.COV2.S at low or high dose, single or two shots; a few received placebo; per-sample allocation not given. It was on day 63 after the first vaccine or placebo injection that samples were taken. The assay was immunoSEQ multiplex PCR, and TCRdb's table has in-frame clones only and misses some. The sample includes about 400,000 clones, about four fifths of them seen just once. The material sequenced was peripheral blood, taken in a trial of Ad26.COV2.S vaccine versus placebo. These receptors came from a person aged 18-65 years who received the Ad26.COV2.S COVID-19 vaccine or a placebo.

This clone occurred once. The V gene is TRBV7-9, the J gene TRBJ1-6; D remains ambiguous. Germline lookup yields CDR1 SEHNR and CDR2 FQNEAQ (reference sequence). V dropped 5 bases and J dropped 2 bases, with 10 bases sitting between them. This CDR3 comprises 15 residues. For the CDR3, the DNA is TGTGCCAGCAGCCTGGGTGGGACCTATAATTCACCCCTCCACTTT. The encoded protein is CASSLGGTYNSPLHF.

The chain recombines TRBV7-9 with TRBJ1-4; D uncertain. Trimming removed 3 bases at V and 12 bases at J, with 11 bases between. The germline V gene has CDR1 SEHNR and CDR2 FQNEAQ (reference sequence). The CDR3 totals 12 residues. The CDR3 nucleotides are TGTGCCAGCAGCTTCAGACCAGATCAACTGTTTTTT. It encodes CASSFRPDQLFF.

This chain connects TRBV30 to TRBJ2-7; D uncertain. This CDR3 spans 12 amino acids. V gave up 4 bases and J gave up 1 base, with 8 bases separating them. Per the germline V gene, CDR1 is GTSNPN and CDR2 is SVGIG (reference sequence). The CDR3 DNA sequence: TGTGCCTGGAATTCTCCATCCTACGAGCAGTACTTC. Its protein is CAWNSPSYEQYF.

V gene TRBV19 combines with J gene TRBJ2-3; 7 bases align to TRBD1. Trimming at V came to 5 bases and at J to 5 bases, leaving 10 bases not matched to a gene. This CDR3 has 15 amino acids. Germline V lookup: CDR1 LNHDA, CDR2 SQIVND (reference sequence). The CDR3 loop reads CASSFDRVYGDTQYF. CDR3 in DNA: TGTGCCAGTAGTTTTGACAGGGTCTATGGAGATACGCAGTATTTT.

A single count supports this clone. One end of the junction fails to match germline, which may point to a read error. The CDR3 DNA reads TGTGCCAGCAGTGAAGTCTACGGACTCTCCTCCTCGTTC. Protein: CASSEVYGLSSSF. The rearrangement uses TRBV6-1 and TRBJ2-7, with a weak D call TRBD2 (5 bases). Per germline, CDR1 MNHNS and CDR2 SASEGT. The CDR3 is 13 amino acids.

This chain joins TRBV19 and TRBJ2-2, with D hard to call. The CDR3 length is 14 residues. The V gene's germline CDR1 is LNHDA and CDR2 SQIVND (reference sequence). V lost 3 bases and J 7 bases, leaving 12 bases between the germline ends. The CDR3: CASSINLRSGELFF. CDR3 DNA sequence: TGTGCCAGTAGTATTAATTTAAGGAGCGGGGAGCTGTTTTTT.

This rearrangement joins TRBV2 to TRBJ1-1; 8 bases match TRBD1. V was pared by 2 bases and J by 4 bases, with 0 bases of the junction left unmatched. The CDR3 has 13 residues. Germline V lookup: CDR1 SNHLY, CDR2 FYNNEI. CDR3 in amino acids: CASSEQGATEAFF. The CDR3 DNA sequence: TGTGCCAGCAGTGAACAGGGGGCCACTGAAGCTTTCTTT.

V and J are TRBV3-1 (or the pseudogene TRBV3-2) and TRBJ2-7, with TRBD1 matching 7 bases. Germline lookup yields CDR1 LGHDT and CDR2 YNNKEL (reference sequence). V gave up 0 bases and J gave up 5 bases; unmatched junction bases: 13. This CDR3 comprises 17 residues. As DNA, the CDR3 is TGTGCCAGCAGCCAAGAGATCCCAAAGACAGGGATCCACGAGCAGTACTTC. This encodes CASSQEIPKTGIHEQYF.

The rearrangement uses TRBV6-5 and TRBJ1-5; D gene unclear. Trimming shortened V by 6 bases and J by 2 bases, and 8 bases separated the two germline ends. This CDR3 contains 13 residues. Germline V lookup: CDR1 MNHEY, CDR2 SVGAGI. CDR3 coding DNA: TGTGCCAGCAGAATGGACGGCAATCAGCCCCAGCATTTT. Its translation is CASRMDGNQPQHF.

This chain joins TRBV12-5 and TRBJ2-7; 7 bases fit TRBD2. CDR3 length: 18 amino acids. V dropped 0 bases and J dropped 1; count of bases not matched to a gene: 12. From germline, CDR1 is LGHNT and CDR2 FRNRAP. CDR3 loop: CASGLVRFGGGSSYEQYF. The DNA of the CDR3 is TGTGCTAGTGGTTTGGTACGGTTTGGCGGGGGATCTTCCTACGAGCAGTACTTC.

This clone has a handful of counts. J is TRBJ1-5 and V is TRBV7-2; D is perhaps TRBD1 (5 bases). Germline V CDR1 and CDR2: SGHTA, FQGNSA. V was clipped by 4 bases and J by 13 bases, with 11 bases between them. CDR3 length: 11 residues. Written as DNA, the CDR3 is TGTGCCAGCAGCTACGAGGGGCCTCAGCATTTT. This encodes CASSYEGPQHF.

The chain combines TRBV7-3 with TRBJ1-2; D gene unclear. V shed 3 bases and J shed 8 bases, with 10 bases lying between them. Germline V gives CDR1 SGHTA, CDR2 FQGTGA. This CDR3 region has 12 residues. The CDR3 DNA sequence: TGTGCCAGCAGCTTTCCAGGCCGCGGCTACACCTTC. Its translation: CASSFPGRGYTF.

This clone was detected once. This rearrangement joins TRBV27 to TRBJ2-7, with D uncertain. Trimming stripped 6 bases from V and 0 bases from J, with 9 bases between. CDR3 length equals 13 residues. Looked up from germline, CDR1 is MNHEY and CDR2 is SMNVEV (reference sequence). The CDR3, as DNA: TGTGCCAGCAGGCCCCGGTACTCCTACGAGCAGTACTTC. This sequence encodes CASRPRYSYEQYF.

V is TRBV21-1 and J is TRBJ2-5; no check of the table's D call, TRBD1, against the DNA was made. TRBV21-1 is tagged as a pseudogene. The CDR3 has 15 residues. The CDR3 DNA follows: TGTGCCAGCAGCGTTGGACAGGTTATACAAGAGACCCAGTACTTC. Its protein is CASSVGQVIQETQYF.

V usage is TRBV11-2 and J usage is TRBJ2-7; D unclear. V was clipped by 7 bases and J by 2 bases, with 18 bases between them. Germline V CDR1 and CDR2: SGHAT, FQNNGV. This CDR3 region has 15 residues. The CDR3 coding sequence is TGTGCCAGCACCCCGGGTGCGCGGTTTACCTACGAGCAGTACTTC. As protein: CASTPGARFTYEQYF.

V usage is TRBV27 and J usage is TRBJ1-1; D is uncertain. This CDR3 region has 14 residues. The germline V gene encodes CDR1 MNHEY and CDR2 SMNVEV (reference sequence). Trimming removed 2 bases at V and 3 bases at J, with 10 bases between. CDR3 residues: CASSLIGSDTEAFF. CDR3 DNA: TGTGCCAGCAGTTTAATAGGGAGTGACACTGAAGCTTTCTTT.

The V and J genes are TRBV5-4 and TRBJ1-1; 7 bases map to TRBD1. The germline V gene has CDR1 SGHNT and CDR2 YYREEE (reference sequence). The CDR3 has 14 amino acids. V shed 3 bases, J shed 5 bases, and the junction held 7 bases outside the gene matches. The DNA for the CDR3 is TGTGCCAGCAGCTACCGAGGGACAGTAACTGAAGCTTTCTTT. Translating it yields CASSYRGTVTEAFF.

Comment on this clone: This specimen includes other DNA sequences encoding the same CDR3. The V and J genes are TRBV9 and TRBJ2-1; 14 nucleotides match TRBD2. CDR3 length equals 15 residues. The J segment lost 7 bases and the V segment lost 4 bases, leaving 4 bases of the junction unmatched. Germline V lookup: CDR1 SGDLS, CDR2 YYNGEE. The CDR3 reads CASSPGTSGSNEQFF. The CDR3 DNA sequence: TGTGCCAGCAGCCCCGGGACTAGCGGGAGTAATGAGCAGTTCTTC.

The rearrangement joins TRBV7-8 to TRBJ1-2; D is possibly TRBD1 (6 bases). V was clipped by 2 bases and J by 6 bases, with 10 bases between them. The CDR3 runs 13 residues. The V gene's germline CDR1 is SGHVS and CDR2 FQNEAQ. The CDR3 region has the DNA TGTGCCAGCAGCTTAAACAGGGAGGATGGCTACACCTTC. Its translation is CASSLNREDGYTF.

The V call is TRBV5-1, the J call TRBJ2-7, with 11 bases identical to TRBD2. The V gene end was trimmed by 1 base and the J gene end by 6 bases; junction bases not matched to a gene: 6. Germline-derived CDR1 and CDR2 are SGHRS and YFSETQ. CDR3 length: 15 residues. The CDR3: CASSLNSGRAVEQYF. The CDR3 nucleotides read TGCGCCAGCAGCTTGAATAGCGGGAGGGCCGTCGAGCAGTACTTC.